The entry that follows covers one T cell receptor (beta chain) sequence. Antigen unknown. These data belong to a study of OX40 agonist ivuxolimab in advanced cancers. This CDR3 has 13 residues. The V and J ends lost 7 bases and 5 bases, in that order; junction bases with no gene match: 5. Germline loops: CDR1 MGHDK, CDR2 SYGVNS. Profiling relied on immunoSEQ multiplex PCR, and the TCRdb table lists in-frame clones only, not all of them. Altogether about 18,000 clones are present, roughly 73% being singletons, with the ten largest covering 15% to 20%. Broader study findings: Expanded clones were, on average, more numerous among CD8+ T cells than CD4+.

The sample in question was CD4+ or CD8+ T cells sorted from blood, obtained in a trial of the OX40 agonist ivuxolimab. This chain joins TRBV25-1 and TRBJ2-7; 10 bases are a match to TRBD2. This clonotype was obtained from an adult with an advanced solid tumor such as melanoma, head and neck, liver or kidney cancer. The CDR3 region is CASTQREGHEQYF. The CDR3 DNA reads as TGTGCCAGCACCCAGCGGGAGGGCCACGAGCAGTACTTC.